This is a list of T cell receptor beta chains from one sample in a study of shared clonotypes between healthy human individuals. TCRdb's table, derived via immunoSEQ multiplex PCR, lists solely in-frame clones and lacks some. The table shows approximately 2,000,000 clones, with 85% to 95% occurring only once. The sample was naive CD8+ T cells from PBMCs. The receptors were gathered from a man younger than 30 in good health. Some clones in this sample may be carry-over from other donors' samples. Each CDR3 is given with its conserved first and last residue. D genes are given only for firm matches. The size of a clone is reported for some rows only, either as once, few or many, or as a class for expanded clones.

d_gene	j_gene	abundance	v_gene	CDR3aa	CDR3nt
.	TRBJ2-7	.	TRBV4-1	CASSQADGDEQYF	TGCGCCAGCAGCCAAGCGGACGGGGACGAGCAGTACTTC
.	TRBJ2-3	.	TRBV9	CASSVGGRPSTDTQYF	TGTGCCAGCAGCGTAGGAGGGAGGCCGAGCACAGATACGCAGTATTTT
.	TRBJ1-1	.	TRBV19	CASSIDPQANTEAFF	TGTGCCAGTAGTATAGATCCCCAAGCGAACACTGAAGCTTTCTTT
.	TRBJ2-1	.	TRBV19	CASSSSALYNEQFF	TGTGCCAGTAGTAGTAGCGCCCTATACAATGAGCAGTTCTTC
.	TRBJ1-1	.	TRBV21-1	CASSKEVRAEEPGTEAFF	TGTGCCAGCAGCAAAGAAGTAAGGGCCGAGGAACCAGGGACTGAAGCTTTCTTT
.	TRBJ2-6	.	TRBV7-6	CASSRNRRGANVLTF	TGTGCCAGCAGCCGTAATCGTCGCGGGGCCAACGTCCTGACTTTC
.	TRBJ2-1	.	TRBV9	CASSASGRSGDEQFF	TGTGCCAGCAGCGCTTCAGGGAGAAGTGGCGATGAGCAGTTCTTC
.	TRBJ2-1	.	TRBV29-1	CSVIGGTNEQFF	TGCAGCGTTATTGGGGGGACCAATGAGCAGTTCTTC
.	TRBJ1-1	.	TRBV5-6	CASSLVGTEAFF	TGTGCCAGCAGCTTGGTTGGGACGGAAGCTTTCTTT
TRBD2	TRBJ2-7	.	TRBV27	CASSFLASGSYEQYF	TGTGCCAGCAGTTTTCTGGCTAGCGGCTCCTACGAGCAGTACTTC
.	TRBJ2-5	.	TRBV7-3	CASSLTPRAETQYF	TGTGCCAGCAGCTTAACCCCCAGGGCGGAGACCCAGTACTTC
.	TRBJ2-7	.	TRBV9	CASSVSQLSYEQYF	TGTGCCAGCAGCGTCTCACAGCTTTCCTACGAGCAGTACTTC
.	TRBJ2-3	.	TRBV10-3	CAIRAPQGSTDTQYF	TGTGCCATCAGAGCCCCTCAGGGATCCACAGATACGCAGTATTTT
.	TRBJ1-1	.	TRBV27	CASRMSLPGGGTEAFF	TGTGCCAGCAGGATGAGCCTGCCCGGTGGTGGCACTGAAGCTTTCTTT
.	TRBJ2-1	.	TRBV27	CASSFLGPNNEQFF	TGTGCCAGCAGTTTTTTAGGCCCTAACAATGAGCAGTTCTTC
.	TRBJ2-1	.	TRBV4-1	CASSRREGYNEQFF	TGCGCCAGCAGCCGCCGGGAAGGCTACAATGAGCAGTTCTTC
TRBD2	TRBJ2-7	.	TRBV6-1	CASSEVREALYEQYF	TGTGCCAGCAGTGAAGTACGGGAGGCCCTCTACGAGCAGTACTTC
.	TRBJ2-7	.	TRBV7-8	CASSLALFGDILATRYEQYF	TGTGCCAGCAGCTTAGCCCTCTTCGGGGACATTCTAGCGACCCGCTACGAGCAGTACTTC
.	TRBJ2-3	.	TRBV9	CASSVDTSYTDTQYF	TGTGCCAGCAGCGTAGATACTTCTTACACAGATACGCAGTATTTT
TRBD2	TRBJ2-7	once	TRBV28	CASSLSGRAYEQYF	TGTGCCAGCAGTCTTAGCGGGAGGGCCTACGAGCAGTACTTC
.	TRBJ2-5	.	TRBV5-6	CASSLGGSGETQYF	TGTGCCAGCAGCTTAGGCGGGTCCGGGGAGACCCAGTACTTC
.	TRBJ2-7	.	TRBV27	CASSLIVTVSPYEQYF	TGTGCCAGCAGTTTAATAGTTACAGTGTCGCCCTACGAGCAGTACTTC
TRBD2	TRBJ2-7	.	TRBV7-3	CASSLLAGGPYEQYF	TGTGCCAGCAGCTTACTAGCGGGGGGGCCCTACGAGCAGTACTTC
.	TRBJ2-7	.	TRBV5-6	CASSLRGAYEQYF	TGTGCCAGCAGCTTAAGGGGGGCCTACGAGCAGTACTTC
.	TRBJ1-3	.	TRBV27	CASSQRGSGNTIYF	TGTGCCAGCAGTCAGAGGGGATCTGGAAACACCATATATTTT
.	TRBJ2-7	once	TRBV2	CASSEKGLSYEQYF	TGTGCCAGCAGTGAAAAGGGACTTTCCTACGAGCAGTACTTC
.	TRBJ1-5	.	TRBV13	CASSRRSRGGNQPQHF	TGTGCCAGCAGCCGCAGATCTAGGGGGGGCAATCAGCCCCAGCATTTT
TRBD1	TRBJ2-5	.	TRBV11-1	CASSLDLWTGTGETQYF	TGTGCCAGCAGCTTAGATCTGTGGACCGGGACAGGGGAGACCCAGTACTTC
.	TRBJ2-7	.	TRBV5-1	CASSLGSSYEQYF	TGCGCCAGCAGCTTGGGCAGCTCCTACGAGCAGTACTTC
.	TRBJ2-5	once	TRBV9	CASSVGRREVRNQETQYF	TGTGCCAGCAGCGTAGGCAGACGGGAAGTACGGAACCAAGAGACCCAGTACTTC
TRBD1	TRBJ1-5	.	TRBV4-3	CASSQDAQGANQPQHF	TGCGCCAGCAGCCAAGATGCCCAGGGGGCGAATCAGCCCCAGCATTTT
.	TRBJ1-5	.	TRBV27	CASSFSRDQPQHF	TGTGCCAGCAGTTTCAGTCGAGATCAGCCCCAGCATTTT
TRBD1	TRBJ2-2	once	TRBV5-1	CASSWGQRAGELFF	TGCGCCAGCAGCTGGGGACAGAGGGCCGGGGAGCTGTTTTTT
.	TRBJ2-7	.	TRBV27	CASSLWGTGEQYF	TGTGCCAGCAGTTTATGGGGGACGGGGGAGCAGTACTTC
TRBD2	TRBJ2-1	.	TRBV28	CASSLLGLAGASEQFF	TGTGCCAGCAGTTTATTAGGGCTAGCGGGAGCAAGCGAGCAGTTCTTC
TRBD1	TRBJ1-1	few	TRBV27	CASSSSGGNMNTEAFF	TGTGCCAGCAGTTCGTCAGGGGGCAACATGAACACTGAAGCTTTCTTT
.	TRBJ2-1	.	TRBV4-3	CASSQVVGSNEQFF	TGCGCCAGCAGCCAAGTAGTCGGGAGCAATGAGCAGTTCTTC
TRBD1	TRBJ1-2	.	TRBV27	CASSSTRTGSYGYTF	TGTGCCAGCAGTTCAACCCGGACAGGGTCCTATGGCTACACCTTC
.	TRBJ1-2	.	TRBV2	CASRAFGYTF	TGTGCCAGCAGGGCGTTTGGCTACACCTTC
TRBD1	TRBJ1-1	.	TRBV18	CASSPSWTGNHLSREAFF	TGTGCCAGCTCACCCTCTTGGACAGGGAACCACTTATCCCGTGAAGCTTTCTTT